What follows describes a single TCR beta chain. No antigen is known for it. The sample comes from a study of shared clonotypes between healthy human individuals. Study results and limitations: Memory subsets had estimated richness that was generally smaller than that of naive subsets.

The germline V gene encodes CDR1 SGDLS and CDR2 YYNGEE. The junction had 9 bases not matched to a gene; V was cut back by 3 bases and J by 1 base. There are 17 residues in the CDR3. Deep-level assay runs were performed. TCRdb's table, derived via immunoSEQ multiplex PCR, lists solely in-frame clones and lacks some. The sample has 2,500,000 or so clones, approximately 93% seen once. This TCR derives from a man between 18 and 29 years old in good health. Some clones in this sample may be carry-over from other donors' samples. Sequenced: naive CD4+ T cells from PBMCs. Subset of the sample: CD45RA+ positively selected. The rearrangement uses TRBV9 and TRBJ2-4; 8 nucleotides align to TRBD1. CDR3: CASSGTGLDSAKNIQYF. DNA for the CDR3: TGTGCCAGCAGCGGGACAGGGCTCGACTCGGCCAAAAACATTCAGTACTTC.